This T cell receptor beta chain was sequenced in a study of blood T cell repertoires in COVID-19. Study summary: COVID-19 samples, acute and convalescent, were from the United States, Italy and Spain.

The data were produced by immunoSEQ multiplex PCR, yet TCRdb's version contains in-frame clones alone and is incomplete. The sample carries around 180,000 clones, about nine tenths recorded once. The receptor was derived from a man between 65 and 80 years old with active or convalescent COVID-19. The specimen was peripheral blood.

The CDR3 loop is CASSAGQGGTEAFF. CDR3 coding DNA: TGTGCCAGCAGCGCGGGACAGGGGGGTACTGAAGCTTTCTTT. The chain recombines TRBV5-4 with TRBJ1-1, with TRBD1 matching 11 bases. V gave up 4 bases and J gave up 5 bases; unmatched junction bases: 4. The CDR3 covers 14 residues. Looked up from germline, CDR1 is SGHNT and CDR2 is YYREEE (reference sequence).